This T cell receptor beta chain originates from a study of shared clonotypes between healthy human individuals. Per the germline V gene, CDR1 is MDHEN and CDR2 is SYDVKM. This CDR3 region has 14 residues. V gave up 5 bases and J gave up 5 bases, with 13 bases separating them. This was a deep-level run. Splitting of each subset's genomic DNA was done evenly across several immunoSEQ plates. Per the original methods: Owing to the provision of junction-only sequences devoid of quality scores by immunoSEQ, filtering differed. Libraries were prepared by immunoSEQ multiplex PCR; TCRdb keeps only in-frame clonotypes and omits some of them. V, J and clone size were drawn from that table, and D and trimming were deduced from the DNA. Of about 490,000 clones in the sample, about 82% were seen once. About 90 million PBMCs were counted before genomic DNA extraction.

The J gene is TRBJ1-5, the V gene TRBV28; D is ambiguous. The TCR originated in a woman in her 40s in good health. Some clones in this sample may be carry-over from other donors' samples. The sequencing input was PBMCs. The CDR3 is CASSENSADQPQHF. For the CDR3, the DNA is TGTGCCAGCAGTGAGAACAGTGCCGATCAGCCCCAGCATTTT.